The 18 T cell receptor beta chains in this list originate from one sample, sequenced in a study of cytomegalovirus exposure and HLA in healthy donors. Use of 60 Vbeta and 13 Jbeta primers characterized the PCR. The method was immunoSEQ multiplex PCR; TCRdb's version includes in-frame clones alone and lacks a portion of them. The sample shows around 140,000 clones, 79% of them seen only once. The sample comprised PBMCs. The receptors derive from a male donor in good health and CMV-seronegative.

This chain uses TRBV2 with TRBJ2-5; 10 bases match TRBD1. The closer fit of TRBJ2-7 to the DNA end suggests the J call may be wrong. Per the germline V gene, CDR1 is SNHLY and CDR2 is FYNNEI. The CDR3 consists of 15 residues. This CDR3 reads CASHRPGQGKHEQYF. The CDR3 bases are TGTGCCAGTCACAGGCCGGGACAGGGGAAACACGAGCAGTACTTC.

The chain employs TRBV27 and TRBJ2-7, with D tentatively TRBD2 (6 bases). This CDR3 comprises 16 residues. Deletions cut 2 bases from V and 0 bases from J, with 14 bases between. Germline values: CDR1 MNHEY, CDR2 SMNVEV (reference sequence). The CDR3 region is CASSLRGGHSSYEQYF. CDR3 DNA sequence: TGTGCCAGCAGTTTACGTGGAGGGCACAGCTCCTACGAGCAGTACTTC.

The J gene is TRBJ1-3, the V gene TRBV6-6; the D gene is possibly TRBD1 (6 bases). The CDR3 length is 14 residues. V was cut by 5 bases and J by 3 bases, with 11 bases left in between. Germline CDR1 is MNHNY and CDR2 is SVGAGI (reference sequence). CDR3 residues: CASSPGVSGNTIYF. CDR3 coding DNA: TGTGCCAGCAGTCCAGGGGTTAGTGGAAACACCATATATTTT.

The chain has TRBV5-1 and TRBJ2-2, with no clear D. The CDR3 sequence is 15 residues long. Trimming took off 2 bases at V and 2 bases at J, with 10 bases between the two ends. Per germline, CDR1 SGHRS and CDR2 YFSETQ. As DNA, the CDR3 is TGCGCCAGCAGCTTACTGAGAGAAAACACCGGGGAGCTGTTTTTT. Its protein is CASSLLRENTGELFF.

The rearrangement joins TRBV9 to TRBJ2-1, with TRBD1 matching 8 bases. The ends lost 4 bases at V and 6 bases at J; junction bases unmatched: 9. CDR3 size: 15 residues. CDR1 and CDR2 (germline): SGDLS, YYNGEE. The chain's CDR3 is CASSQPGQGGNEQFF. The CDR3 region has the DNA TGTGCCAGCAGCCAACCCGGACAGGGAGGCAATGAGCAGTTCTTC. Together with reference TRBV9 and TRBJ2-1, the CDR3 gives the full variable domain: DSGVTQTPKHLITATGQRVTLRCSPRSGDLSVYWYQQSLDQGLQFLIQYYNGEERAKGNILERFSAQQFPDLHSELNLSSLELGDSALYFCASSQPGQGGNEQFFGPGTRLTVL.

The J gene is TRBJ1-2, the V gene TRBV6-5, with a weak D call TRBD1 (5 bases). Trimming cost V 7 bases and J 4 bases, with 16 bases left between them. The CDR3 sequence is 14 residues long. Germline CDR1 reads MNHEY; CDR2 reads SVGAGI. CDR3 bases: TGTGCCAGCACAACTCGGACGGGGGTCTATGGCTACACCTTC. Translating it yields CASTTRTGVYGYTF.

Notes on this clone: An end of the junction does not agree with germline; a read error may underlie this. The chain has TRBV7-9 and TRBJ1-1; D unclear. CDR3 length: 16 residues. CDR1 SEHNR and CDR2 FQNEAQ come from the germline V gene (reference sequence). The CDR3 DNA sequence: TGTTCCAGCAGCTCTCCTTATGGGCAGAGACGCACTGAAGCTTTCTTT. Protein product: CSSSSPYGQRRTEAFF.

The V and J genes are TRBV11-3 and TRBJ2-3; 10 positions match TRBD2. This CDR3 has 16 residues. Germline loops: CDR1 SGHNT, CDR2 YENEEA. V was pared by 4 bases and J by 4 bases, with 8 bases of the junction left unmatched. For the CDR3, the DNA is TGTGCCAGCAGCTCATTAGCGGGGGGAGGCGCAGATACGCAGTATTTT. Its protein product is CASSSLAGGGADTQYF.

This clone has more than one count but fewer than ten. CDR3 DNA: TGCAGCGTTGTGCAGGGTGTGACTGAAGCTTTCTTT. This translates into CSVVQGVTEAFF. The V gene is TRBV29-1, the J gene TRBJ1-1, with D maybe TRBD1 (5 bases). Trimming removed 4 bases at V and 5 bases at J, with 11 bases between. CDR1 and CDR2 (germline): SQVTM, ANQGSEA. The CDR3 runs to 12 residues.

The chain employs TRBV30 and TRBJ2-7, with 9 bases aligning to TRBD1. V lost 0 bases and J lost 8; bases outside the gene matches: 2. CDR3 length: 12 residues. Germline V lookup: CDR1 GTSNPN, CDR2 SVGIG (reference sequence). For the CDR3, the DNA is TGTGCCTGGAGTGTACAGGGGGCTAAGCAGTACTTC. Translating it yields CAWSVQGAKQYF. The complete variable domain, with remaining parts taken from reference TRBV30 and TRBJ2-7, reads SQTIHQWPATLVQPVGSPLSLECTVEGTSNPNLYWYRQAAGRGLQLLFYSVGIGQISSEVPQNLSASRPQDRQFILSSKKLLLSDSGFYLCAWSVQGAKQYFGPGTRLTVT.

The rearrangement uses TRBV29-1 and TRBJ2-1, with 7 bases fitting TRBD1. Per germline, CDR1 SQVTM and CDR2 ANQGSEA. Trimming at V came to 0 bases and at J to 6 bases, leaving 2 bases not matched to a gene. The length of the CDR3 is 13 residues. CDR3 DNA sequence: TGCAGCGTTGAAGAAAGGGACAGCAATGAGCAGTTCTTC. Protein: CSVEERDSNEQFF.

The chain carries TRBV4-1 and TRBJ2-1; a weak D match, TRBD1 (5 bases). The CDR3 loop spans 15 amino acids. The germline V gene has CDR1 MGHRA and CDR2 YSYEKL. V was clipped by 4 bases and J by 3 bases, with 13 bases between them. The CDR3 sequence is CASSRSEDNYNEQFF. The CDR3 nucleotides are TGCGCCAGCAGCCGCTCCGAGGACAACTACAATGAGCAGTTCTTC.

This chain joins TRBV7-2 and TRBJ1-5; a possible D gene is TRBD1 (6 bases). Trimming took off 5 bases at V and 4 bases at J, with 15 bases between the two ends. The CDR3 covers 15 residues. Germline CDR1 reads SGHTA; CDR2 reads FQGNSA. Written as DNA, the CDR3 is TGTGCCAGCAGCCTCGGGTCTCAGGGGAATCAGCCCCAGCATTTT. As protein: CASSLGSQGNQPQHF.

As DNA, the CDR3 is TGTGCCAGCAGCCCTGGCTTTATATCCCCCCGGACAGGGGTCTCCTACGAGCAGTACTTC. Protein product: CASSPGFISPRTGVSYEQYF. The genes are TRBV11-3 and TRBJ2-7; TRBD1 aligns across 9 bases. The CDR3 totals 20 residues. Trimming cost V 5 bases and J 0 bases; bases outside gene matches: 20. The germline CDR1 and CDR2 sequences are SGHNT and YENEEA.

The genes are TRBV6-5 and TRBJ1-4; no reliable D call. The CDR3 runs 13 residues. The germline V gene encodes CDR1 MNHEY and CDR2 SVGAGI. V was pared by 0 bases and J by 8 bases, with 7 bases between. The CDR3 spells CASSYSRWEKLFF. In nucleotides, the CDR3 is TGTGCCAGCAGTTACTCGCGGTGGGAAAAACTGTTTTTT.

This clone has more than one count but fewer than ten. The chain links TRBV7-9 to TRBJ1-5; 7 nucleotides line up with TRBD1. V was clipped by 5 bases and J by 5 bases; unmatched bases: 0. The CDR3 runs 12 residues. CDR1 SEHNR and CDR2 FQNEAQ come from the germline V gene (reference sequence). This CDR3 is CASSQGDQPQHF. CDR3 DNA sequence: TGTGCCAGCAGCCAGGGGGATCAGCCCCAGCATTTT.

This chain uses TRBV18 with TRBJ1-4; 7 positions agree with TRBD1. The V gene's germline CDR1 is KGHSH and CDR2 LQKENI. The CDR3 consists of 15 residues. V was pared by 4 bases and J by 7 bases, with 9 bases of the junction left unmatched. In DNA, the CDR3 is TGTGCCAGCTCACTGAACGAGGGGGCGCCTGAAAAACTGTTTTTT. Translation gives CASSLNEGAPEKLFF.

This clone occurred a few times. The rearrangement joins TRBV7-2 to TRBJ2-1, with 11 bases identical to TRBD2. Germline V CDR1 and CDR2: SGHTA, FQGNSA. The CDR3 has 14 residues. V lost 3 bases, J lost 7 bases, and 2 bases stayed unmatched. DNA for the CDR3: TGTGCCAGCAGCTTCTCTAGCGGGGGGAATGAGCAGTTCTTC. This codes for CASSFSSGGNEQFF.